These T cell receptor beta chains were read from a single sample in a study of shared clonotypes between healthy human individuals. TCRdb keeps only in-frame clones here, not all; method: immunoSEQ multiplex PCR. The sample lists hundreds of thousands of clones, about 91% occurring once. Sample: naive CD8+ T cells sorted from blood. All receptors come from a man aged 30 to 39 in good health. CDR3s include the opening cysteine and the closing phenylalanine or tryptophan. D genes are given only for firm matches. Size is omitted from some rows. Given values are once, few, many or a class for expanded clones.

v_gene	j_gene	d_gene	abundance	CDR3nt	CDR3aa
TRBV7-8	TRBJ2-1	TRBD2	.	TGTGCCAGCAGCTTAGTGGAAGCGGGGGTAAATGAGCAGTTCTTC	CASSLVEAGVNEQFF
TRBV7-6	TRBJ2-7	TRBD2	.	TGTGCCAGCAGCGCCCTACTAGCGGGGGGCGAGCAGTACTTC	CASSALLAGGEQYF
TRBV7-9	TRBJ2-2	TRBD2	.	TGTGCCAGCAGTCCAGCACTAGCGGGAGGTATCGGGGAGCTGTTTTTT	CASSPALAGGIGELFF
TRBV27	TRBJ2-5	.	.	TGTGCCACCACGGAAAGCGTGGAGACCCAGTACTTC	CATTESVETQYF
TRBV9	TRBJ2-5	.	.	TGTGCCAGCAGCGTAGGTGGCTCAGACCAAGAGACCCAGTACTTC	CASSVGGSDQETQYF
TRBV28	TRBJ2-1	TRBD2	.	TGTGCCTGTTCTGGGATGGCCGGGGGGGGTGAGCAGTTCTTC	CACSGMAGGGEQFF
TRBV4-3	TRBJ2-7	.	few	TGCGCCAGCAGCCAAGATCGGGGGAGTGATTCCTACGAGCAGTACTTC	CASSQDRGSDSYEQYF
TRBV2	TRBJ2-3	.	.	TGTGCCAGCAGTCCCCTAGTCGGTTCTAGCACAGATACGCAGTATTTT	CASSPLVGSSTDTQYF
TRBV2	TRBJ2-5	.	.	TGTGCCAGCAGTGAAGCGCATCGGGGACAAGAGACCCAGTACTTC	CASSEAHRGQETQYF
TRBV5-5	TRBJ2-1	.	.	TGTGCCAGCAGCTTGGCCGGACAGAAGAACAATGAGCAGTTCTTC	CASSLAGQKNNEQFF
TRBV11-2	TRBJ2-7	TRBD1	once	TGTGCCAGCAGCTCACAGGGGATAACCTACGAGCAGTACTTC	CASSSQGITYEQYF
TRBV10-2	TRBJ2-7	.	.	TGCGCCAGCATGCCTCCAGCAGGGCCAGGGGACTACGAGCAGTACTTC	CASMPPAGPGDYEQYF
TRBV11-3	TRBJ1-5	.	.	TGTGCCAGCACCCCATATTGGGGGCTCAATCAGCCCCAGCATTTT	CASTPYWGLNQPQHF
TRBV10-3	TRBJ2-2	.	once	TGTGCCACCTTAGCAACCGGGGAGCTGTTTTTT	CATLATGELFF
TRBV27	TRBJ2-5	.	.	TGTGCCAGCAGTTCACTCACAATAGAGACCCAGTACTTC	CASSSLTIETQYF
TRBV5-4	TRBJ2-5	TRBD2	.	TGTGCCAGCAGCTTGGGCGGACTAGCGGGACGGGAGACCCAGTACTTC	CASSLGGLAGRETQYF
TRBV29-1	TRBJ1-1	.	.	TGCAGCGTTGGTAGGGCCACTGAAGCTTTCTTT	CSVGRATEAFF
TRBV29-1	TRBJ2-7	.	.	TGCAGCGCCGGACGGGGATACGAGCAGTACTTC	CSAGRGYEQYF
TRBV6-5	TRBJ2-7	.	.	TGTGCCAGCGCAGGGAACTACGAGCAGTACTTC	CASAGNYEQYF
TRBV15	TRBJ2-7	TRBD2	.	TGTGCCACCAGCAGCCCGGGACTAGCGGGAGCGGGGGCTGACTACGAGCAGTACTTC	CATSSPGLAGAGADYEQYF
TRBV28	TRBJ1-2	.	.	TGTGCCAGCAGTCCCCCAGGGTCCAATGGCTACACCTTC	CASSPPGSNGYTF
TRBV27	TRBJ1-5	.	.	TGTGCCAGCAGCCGATCGGGTGTGGGGTTTAGCACCTATAGCAATCAGCCCCAGCATTTT	CASSRSGVGFSTYSNQPQHF
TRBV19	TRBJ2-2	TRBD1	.	TGTGCCAGTAGTTCCCGTTACAGGGGCGAGGGGGACACCGGGGAGCTGTTTTTT	CASSSRYRGEGDTGELFF
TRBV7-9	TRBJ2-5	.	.	TGTGCCAGCAGTCAAAAATGGGGGGAGACCCAGTACTTC	CASSQKWGETQYF
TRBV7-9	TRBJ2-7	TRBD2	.	TGTGCCAGCAGCACCCGGACTAGCGCCAGCTCCTACGAGCAGTACTTC	CASSTRTSASSYEQYF
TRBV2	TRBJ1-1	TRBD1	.	TGTGCCAGCAGAGACCATACAGGGGGCCTGCCGAACACTGAAGCTTTCTTT	CASRDHTGGLPNTEAFF
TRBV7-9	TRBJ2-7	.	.	TGTGCCAGCAGCGCCGAGGACGGCGAGCAGTACTTC	CASSAEDGEQYF
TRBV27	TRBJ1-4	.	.	TGTGCCAGCAGTTTAAGCCTCAGGCCTAATGAAAAACTGTTTTTT	CASSLSLRPNEKLFF
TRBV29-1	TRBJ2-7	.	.	TGCAGCGTTGAAACAGACTCATACGAGCAGTACTTC	CSVETDSYEQYF
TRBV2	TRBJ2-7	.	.	TGTGCCACTTTTTCCCGAGACGAGCAGTACTTC	CATFSRDEQYF
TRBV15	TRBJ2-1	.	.	TGTGCCACCAGCGGATTAGGGGCCCAACGCAATGAGCAGTTCTTC	CATSGLGAQRNEQFF
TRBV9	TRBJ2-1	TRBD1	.	TGTGCCAGCAGCCCTACCGGGACAGGGAACTACAATGAGCAGTTCTTC	CASSPTGTGNYNEQFF
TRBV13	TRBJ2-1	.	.	TGTGCCAGCAGCTTAGGAGGGGCGTACAATGAGCAGTTCTTC	CASSLGGAYNEQFF
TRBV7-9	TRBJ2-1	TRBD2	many	TGTGCCAGCAGACCTTCTCGGACTAGCGGGGTCGGTGAGCAGTTCTTC	CASRPSRTSGVGEQFF
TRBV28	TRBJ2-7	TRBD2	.	TGTGCCAGCAGTTTCCCCCCAGCGGGAGGTTCTTACGAGCAGTACTTC	CASSFPPAGGSYEQYF
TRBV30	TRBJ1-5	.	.	TGTGCCTGGAGTGTACCTACAGGGTTGAGCAATCAGCCCCAGCATTTT	CAWSVPTGLSNQPQHF
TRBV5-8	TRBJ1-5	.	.	TGTGCCAGCAGCTTCGAGACGGGTGGCCAGCCCCAGCATTTT	CASSFETGGQPQHF
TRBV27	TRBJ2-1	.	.	TGTGCCAGCAGTTTACCTTCTAGCTACCCCTACAATGAGCAGTTCTTC	CASSLPSSYPYNEQFF
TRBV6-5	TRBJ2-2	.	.	TGTGCCAGCAGCCCCGACGGGGAGCTGTTTTTT	CASSPDGELFF
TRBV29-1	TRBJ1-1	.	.	TGCAGCGTTGAAGGACACCTCCTGGGCACTGAAGCTTTCTTT	CSVEGHLLGTEAFF
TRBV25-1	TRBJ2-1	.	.	TGTGCCAGCACTTTTACGGGAGCCAGTGAGCAGTTCTTC	CASTFTGASEQFF
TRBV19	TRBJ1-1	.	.	TGTGCCAGTATTTCTCAGGGTATAACTGAAGCTTTCTTT	CASISQGITEAFF
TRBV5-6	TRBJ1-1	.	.	TGTGCCAGCAGCTTGGAGATTTTCAGGGCTTCGAACACTGAAGCTTTCTTT	CASSLEIFRASNTEAFF
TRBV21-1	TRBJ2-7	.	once	TGTGCCAGCAGCAAAATATCCCCCTCCCGGGAGTTATGCTACGAGCAGTACTTC	CASSKISPSRELCYEQYF
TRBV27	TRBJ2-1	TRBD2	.	TGTGCCAGCAGTTTACTTATAGCGGGAAGTGAGCAGTTCTTC	CASSLLIAGSEQFF